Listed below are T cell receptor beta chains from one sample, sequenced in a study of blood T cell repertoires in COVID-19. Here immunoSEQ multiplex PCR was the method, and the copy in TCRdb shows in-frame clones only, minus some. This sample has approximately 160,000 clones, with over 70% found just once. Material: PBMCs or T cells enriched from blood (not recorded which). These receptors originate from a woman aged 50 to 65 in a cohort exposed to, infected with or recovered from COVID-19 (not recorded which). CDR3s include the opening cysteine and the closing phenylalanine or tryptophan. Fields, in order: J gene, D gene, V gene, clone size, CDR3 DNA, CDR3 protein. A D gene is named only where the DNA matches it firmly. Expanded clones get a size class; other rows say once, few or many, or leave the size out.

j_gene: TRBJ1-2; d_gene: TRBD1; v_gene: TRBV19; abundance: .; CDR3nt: TGTGCCAGTACCCGGACAGGGGATACCCCTGGCTATGGCTACACCTTC; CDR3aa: CASTRTGDTPGYGYTF
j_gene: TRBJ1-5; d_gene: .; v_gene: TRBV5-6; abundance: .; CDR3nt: TGTGCCAGCAGCTTGGGTCGGGTGGCAGGGATGGTCAATCAGCCCCAGCATTTT; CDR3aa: CASSLGRVAGMVNQPQHF
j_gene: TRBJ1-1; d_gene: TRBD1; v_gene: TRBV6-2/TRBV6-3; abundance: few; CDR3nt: TGTGCCAGCAGTTACCGGGACAGGCCCTCGGGGGCTTTCTTT; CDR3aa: CASSYRDRPSGAFF
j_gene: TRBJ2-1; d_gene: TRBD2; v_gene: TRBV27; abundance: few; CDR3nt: TGTGCCAGCAGCCGACTAGCGGAAAACAATGAGCAGTTCTTC; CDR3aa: CASSRLAENNEQFF
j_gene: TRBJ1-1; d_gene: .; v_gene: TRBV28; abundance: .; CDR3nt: TGTGCCAGTAGTACTACAGGGAAGGCTGAAGCTTTCTTT; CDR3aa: CASSTTGKAEAFF
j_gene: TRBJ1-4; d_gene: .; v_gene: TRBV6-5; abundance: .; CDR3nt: TGTGCCAGCAGGCTGTGGAGGGGGGGTGAAAAACTGTTTTTT; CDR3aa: CASRLWRGGEKLFF
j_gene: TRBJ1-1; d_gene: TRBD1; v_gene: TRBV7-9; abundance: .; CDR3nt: TGTGCCAGCAGCTTAGATCAGGGGGTGGGCACTGAAGCTTTCTTT; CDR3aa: CASSLDQGVGTEAFF
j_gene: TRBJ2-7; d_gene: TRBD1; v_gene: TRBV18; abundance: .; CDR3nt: TGTGCCAGCTCACTCAGGGGACAGGGGCCGTACGAGCAGTACTTC; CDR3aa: CASSLRGQGPYEQYF
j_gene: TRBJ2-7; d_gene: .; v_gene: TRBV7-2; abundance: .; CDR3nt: TGTGCCAGCAGCTACAGGGTTCAATACGAGCAGTACTTC; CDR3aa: CASSYRVQYEQYF
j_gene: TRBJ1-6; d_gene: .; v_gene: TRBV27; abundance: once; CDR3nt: TGTGCCAGCAGTCCCCTTAGACAGCCCTCCTATAATTCACCCCTCCACTTT; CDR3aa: CASSPLRQPSYNSPLHF
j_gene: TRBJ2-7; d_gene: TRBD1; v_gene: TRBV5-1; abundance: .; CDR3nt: TGCGCCAGCAGCTTGGAGGGACAGGGGGCGGGGGAGCAGTACTTC; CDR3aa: CASSLEGQGAGEQYF
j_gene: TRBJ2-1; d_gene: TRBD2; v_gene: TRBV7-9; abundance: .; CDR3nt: TGTGCCAGCAGCTACGCGGGACTACCTCACAGAGAGCAGTTCTTC; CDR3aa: CASSYAGLPHREQFF
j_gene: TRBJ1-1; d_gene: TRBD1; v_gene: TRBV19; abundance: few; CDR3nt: TGTGCCAGTGATTACGGGACAGGCCGGGGTGAAGCTTTCTTT; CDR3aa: CASDYGTGRGEAFF
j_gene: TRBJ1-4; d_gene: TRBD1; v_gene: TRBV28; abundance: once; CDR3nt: TGTGCCAGCAGTTTGAGCACGGGAAGGGGGCGGAATGAAAAACTGTTTTTT; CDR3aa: CASSLSTGRGRNEKLFF
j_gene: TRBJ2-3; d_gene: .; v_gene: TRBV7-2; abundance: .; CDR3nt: TGTGCCAGCAGCTTAGCGAAGCTGGCTAGCGCCACGTATTTT; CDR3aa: CASSLAKLASATYF
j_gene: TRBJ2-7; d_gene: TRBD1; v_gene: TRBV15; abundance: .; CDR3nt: TGTGCCACCAGTAGGGCCCCGGGACAGGGAACTTTGCAGTACTTC; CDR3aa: CATSRAPGQGTLQYF
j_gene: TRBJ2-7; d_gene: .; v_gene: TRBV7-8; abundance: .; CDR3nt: TGTGCCAGCAGCCCGGGACTCCTTGAGCAGTACTTC; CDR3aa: CASSPGLLEQYF
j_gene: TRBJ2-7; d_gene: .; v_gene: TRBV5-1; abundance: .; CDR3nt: TGCGCCAGCAGCTTGGGACAGCCCGGGACTCTCTACGAGCAGTACTTC; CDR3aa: CASSLGQPGTLYEQYF
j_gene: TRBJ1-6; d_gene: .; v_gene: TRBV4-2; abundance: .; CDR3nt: TGTGCCAGCAGCCAAGATAAGGTCAGGGGCGGCTCCTATAATTCACCCCTCCACTTT; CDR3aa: CASSQDKVRGGSYNSPLHF